Following are 20 T cell receptor beta chains from one sample sequenced in a study of Ad26.COV2.S vaccination and SARS-CoV-2 variants. The assay was immunoSEQ multiplex PCR, and TCRdb's table has in-frame clones only and misses some. The table has 200,000 to 300,000 clones, 85% to 90% seen once. Sample treatment: approximately 18 received Ad26.COV2.S at low or high dose, single or two shots; 5 received placebo; per-sample allocation not given. Collection of the samples took place on day 63 after the first injection of vaccine or placebo. The sequencing used peripheral blood, collected in a trial of Ad26.COV2.S vaccine versus placebo. The receptors here all came from a person between 18 and 59 years old who received the Ad26.COV2.S COVID-19 vaccine or a placebo.

In its sample, this clone was seen once. The V and J genes are TRBV7-9 and TRBJ1-3, with 7 bases matching TRBD1. The CDR3 runs 15 residues. Germline V gene sequence: CDR1 SEHNR, CDR2 FQNEAQ (reference sequence). The V segment lost 2 bases and the J segment 0 bases; nucleotides outside the gene matches: 1. CDR3 amino acids: CASSLTGDSGNTIYF. The CDR3 coding sequence is TGTGCCAGCAGCTTAACAGGGGACTCTGGAAACACCATATATTTT.

The gene calls are TRBV6-5 and TRBJ2-7, with D unresolved. CDR3 length: 13 amino acids. Looked up from germline, CDR1 is MNHEY and CDR2 is SVGAGI. Trimming stripped 5 bases from V and 2 bases from J, with 10 bases between. In DNA form, the CDR3 reads TGTGCCAGCAGTCTCTCGTTTACCTACGAGCAGTACTTC. Residues: CASSLSFTYEQYF.

This chain uses TRBV5-4 with TRBJ2-3, with a weak D call TRBD2 (6 bases). The CDR3 covers 13 residues. The ends were cut back, 4 bases at V and 4 bases at J, with 10 bases in the middle. Germline V gives CDR1 SGHNT, CDR2 YYREEE (reference sequence). The CDR3 here is CASSAWGADTQYF. CDR3 nucleotides: TGTGCCAGCAGCGCATGGGGGGCAGATACGCAGTATTTT. The full variable domain, rest sourced from reference TRBV5-4 and TRBJ2-3, is ETGVTQSPTHLIKTRGQQVTLRCSSQSGHNTVSWYQQALGQGPQFIFQYYREEENGRGNFPPRFSGLQFPNYSSELNVNALELDDSALYLCASSAWGADTQYFGPGTRLTVL.

This clone appeared a single time. The chain couples TRBV14 to TRBJ2-7; weak D call: TRBD1 (5 bases). CDR1 SGHDN and CDR2 FVKESK come from the germline V gene. This CDR3 has 13 amino acids. Trimming took 1 base from V and 5 from J, leaving 9 bases between them. In nucleotides, the CDR3 is TGTGCCAGCAGCCAAGTTAGGGGAAACGAGCAGTACTTC. This encodes CASSQVRGNEQYF.

This chain links TRBV5-6 with TRBJ1-5; D not resolved. The V gene's germline CDR1 is SGHDT and CDR2 YYEEEE. V lost 0 bases and J lost 3, with 10 bases in between. The CDR3 runs to 15 residues. The CDR3 protein is CASSLAGRVNQPQHF. The CDR3 DNA follows: TGTGCCAGCAGCTTGGCCGGGCGGGTCAATCAGCCCCAGCATTTT.

This clone has only one observation. V usage is TRBV6-2 or TRBV6-3 and J usage is TRBJ1-5, with a weak D call TRBD1 (5 bases). Germline CDR1 reads MNHEY; CDR2 reads SVGEGT. The V gene lost 6 bases and the J gene lost 9 bases, with 18 bases spanning the gap. The CDR3 extends over 14 amino acids. This chain's CDR3 is CASSDSGLPGPQHF. CDR3 in DNA: TGTGCCAGCAGCGATTCGGGACTGCCAGGGCCCCAGCATTTT.

V gene TRBV19 combines with J gene TRBJ1-6, with D perhaps TRBD1 (6 bases). The CDR3 consists of 12 residues. The ends were cut back, 9 bases at V and 8 bases at J, with 11 bases in the middle. The germline CDR1 and CDR2 sequences are LNHDA and SQIVND (reference sequence). CDR3 in amino acids: CASRGFDSPLHF. The CDR3 DNA reads TGTGCCAGCAGGGGATTTGATTCACCCCTCCACTTT. The full variable domain, completed using reference TRBV19 and TRBJ1-6, is DGGITQSPKYLFRKEGQNVTLSCEQNLNHDAMYWYRQDPGQGLRLIYYSQIVNDFQKGDIAEGYSVSREKKESFPLTVTSAQKNPTAFYLCASRGFDSPLHFGNGTRLTVT.

The V gene is TRBV12-3 or TRBV12-4, the J gene TRBJ1-1; a possible D gene is TRBD1 (6 bases). V was shortened by 1 base and J by 4 bases, with 7 bases between the two germline ends. CDR3 size: 13 residues. CDR3 sequence reads: CASSLGGPTEAFF. The CDR3 nucleotides read TGTGCCAGCAGTTTAGGGGGGCCCACTGAAGCTTTCTTT.

This chain joins TRBV5-4 and TRBJ1-6; 11 positions match TRBD1. V was clipped by 4 bases and J by 8 bases; unmatched bases: 5. Germline V gene sequence: CDR1 SGHNT, CDR2 YYREEE (reference sequence). The CDR3 has 15 residues. The DNA of the CDR3 is TGTGCCAGCAGCCCCGGGACAGGGGGTCATTCACCCCTCCACTTT. Encoded protein: CASSPGTGGHSPLHF. The full variable domain, rest sourced from reference TRBV5-4 and TRBJ1-6, is ETGVTQSPTHLIKTRGQQVTLRCSSQSGHNTVSWYQQALGQGPQFIFQYYREEENGRGNFPPRFSGLQFPNYSSELNVNALELDDSALYLCASSPGTGGHSPLHFGNGTRLTVT.

The chain is built from TRBV9 and TRBJ2-5; 10 bases fit TRBD2. This CDR3 contains 15 residues. J gave up 1 base and V 1 base, and 1 base lay outside the gene matches. The V gene's germline CDR1 is SGDLS and CDR2 YYNGEE. CDR3 bases: TGTGCCAGCAGCGTATCTAGCGGGGGCCAAGAGACCCAGTACTTC. It codes for CASSVSSGGQETQYF. The entire variable domain, with the rest obtained from reference TRBV9 and TRBJ2-5, is as follows: DSGVTQTPKHLITATGQRVTLRCSPRSGDLSVYWYQQSLDQGLQFLIQYYNGEERAKGNILERFSAQQFPDLHSELNLSSLELGDSALYFCASSVSSGGQETQYFGPGTRLLVL.

This chain links TRBV6-2 or TRBV6-3 with TRBJ2-3; tentative D call: TRBD1 (5 bases). CDR1 is MNHEY and CDR2 is SVGEGT in the germline V gene. Trimming pared 2 bases from V and 4 bases from J, leaving 7 bases between. This CDR3 spans 13 amino acids. CDR3 amino acids: CASSYGRADTQYF. The CDR3 DNA reads as TGTGCCAGCAGTTACGGCAGGGCAGATACGCAGTATTTT.

The J gene is TRBJ2-7, the V gene TRBV7-2; tentative D call: TRBD1 (6 bases). The germline V gene has CDR1 SGHTA and CDR2 FQGNSA. This CDR3 region has 14 residues. The germline V and J ends were trimmed by 4 bases and 3 bases, with 13 bases remaining between them. CDR3 loop: CASSSGPGDYEQYF. The DNA for the CDR3 is TGTGCCAGCAGCTCCGGGCCAGGGGACTACGAGCAGTACTTC.

The genes are TRBV10-3 and TRBJ2-1, with 10 bases identical to TRBD1. Per the germline V gene, CDR1 is ENHRY and CDR2 is SYGVKD. V dropped 6 bases and J dropped 3; count of bases not matched to a gene: 2. The CDR3 has 14 residues. As DNA, the CDR3 is TGTGCCATCAGCCGGACAGGGGGCTACAATGAGCAGTTCTTC. This translates into CAISRTGGYNEQFF.

For the CDR3, the DNA is TGTGCCAGCAGTTTTACTTACCGGGACTACAATGAGCAGTTCTTC. It translates to CASSFTYRDYNEQFF. The V gene is TRBV6-2 or TRBV6-3, the J gene TRBJ2-1; D possibly corresponds to TRBD2 (5 bases). Germline CDR1 MNHEY, CDR2 SVGEGT. Between the trimmed V and J ends, which lost 4 bases and 3 bases, there was a span of 13 bases. CDR3 length equals 15 residues.

V and J are TRBV25-1 and TRBJ2-3, with D possibly TRBD1 on 5 matching bases. The CDR3 is 12 amino acids. Trimming took 8 bases from V and 2 from J, leaving 8 bases between them. Germline values: CDR1 MGHDK, CDR2 SYGVNS. The CDR3 loop is CASGADTDTQYF. The CDR3 DNA sequence: TGTGCCAGCGGGGCGGACACAGATACGCAGTATTTT.

The V and J genes are TRBV11-3 and TRBJ2-5; 14 bases map to TRBD2. Germline V gene data show CDR1 as SGHNT and CDR2 as YENEEA. Germline trimming cut 4 bases from V and 5 bases from J; bases unmatched to any gene: 3. The CDR3 consists of 15 residues. Written as DNA, the CDR3 is TGTGCCAGCAGCTCTCGGACTAGCGGGGGGGAGACCCAGTACTTC. Protein: CASSSRTSGGETQYF.

The V call is TRBV6-6, the J call TRBJ1-2, with a tentative D call TRBD1 (5 bases). This CDR3 spans 14 amino acids. The V end was cut by 3 bases, the J end by 3 bases, with 11 bases between. Per germline, CDR1 MNHNY and CDR2 SVGAGI (reference sequence). The CDR3 nucleotides read TGTGCCAGCAGTTATCTGGGGCGCGACTATGGCTACACCTTC. Its translation: CASSYLGRDYGYTF.

The gene calls are TRBV30 and TRBJ2-2, with 9 bases fitting TRBD1. The V segment lost 4 bases and the J segment 4 bases; nucleotides outside the gene matches: 7. The CDR3 runs to 15 residues. From germline, CDR1 is GTSNPN and CDR2 SVGIG (reference sequence). The CDR3 DNA follows: TGTGCCTGGAAGGGACAGGGTATCCGCACCGGGGAGCTGTTTTTT. This codes for CAWKGQGIRTGELFF. Drawing the rest from reference TRBV30 and TRBJ2-2, the complete variable domain is SQTIHQWPATLVQPVGSPLSLECTVEGTSNPNLYWYRQAAGRGLQLLFYSVGIGQISSEVPQNLSASRPQDRQFILSSKKLLLSDSGFYLCAWKGQGIRTGELFFGEGSRLTVL.

The rearrangement links TRBV6-2 or TRBV6-3 to TRBJ1-2, with D unresolved. The CDR3 is 13 residues long. Germline V lookup: CDR1 MNHEY, CDR2 SVGEGT. V lost 2 bases, J lost 6 bases, and 10 bases lay in between. The CDR3 reads CASSYKEGNGYTF. In DNA form, the CDR3 reads TGTGCCAGCAGTTACAAGGAAGGGAATGGCTACACCTTC.

The chain combines TRBV2 with TRBJ2-5; 14 bases are a match to TRBD2. The germline CDR1 and CDR2 sequences are SNHLY and FYNNEI. The CDR3 consists of 15 residues. V lost 6 bases to trimming and J lost 3 bases; unmatched junction nucleotides: 3. The chain's CDR3 is CASSGTSGGEETQYF. The CDR3 DNA reads TGTGCCAGCAGCGGGACTAGCGGGGGAGAAGAGACCCAGTACTTC. The variable domain in full, completed from reference TRBV2 and TRBJ2-5, reads EPEVTQTPSHQVTQMGQEVILRCVPISNHLYFYWYRQILGQKVEFLVSFYNNEISEKSEIFDDQFSVERPDGSNFTLKIRSTKLEDSAMYFCASSGTSGGEETQYFGPGTRLLVL.